A selection of T cell receptor beta chains follows, all from one sample in a study of T cells in Graves' hyperthyroidism and ophthalmopathy. TCRdb reprocessed the multiplex PCR reads with MiXCR, giving one entry per CDR3 protein. The sample includes nearly 600,000 distinct CDR3 sequences, 14% of them seen just once. Material: blood. The receptors come from a young woman with Graves' ophthalmopathy. Both conserved end residues are part of each CDR3. Each record gives: J gene, V gene, CDR3 protein.

TRBJ2-7 TRBV11-3 CASSFLLADYEQYF
TRBJ2-2 TRBV14 CASSQALGRAGGAGELFF
TRBJ1-5 TRBV20-1 CSAAGPGDNQPQHF
TRBJ1-3 TRBV30 CAWKTTGEYGNTIYF
TRBJ2-7 TRBV6-1 CATPGQPVHEQYF
TRBJ2-3 TRBV27 CASSLRNRGADTQYF
TRBJ2-3 TRBV9 CASRRGISTDTQYF
TRBJ2-1 TRBV19 CASRRGVAGENEQFF
TRBJ2-1 TRBV7-9 CASSLLSGTSGRAHEQFF
TRBJ2-3 TRBV24-1 CATSDLSRSKTFDTDTQYF